These 9 T cell receptor beta chains were all obtained from the same sample, sequenced in a study of identical twins. MiXCR, applied by TCRdb to the 5' RACE reads, yields one record per CDR3 protein. The sample has around 280,000 distinct CDR3 sequences, approximately 8.5% seen once. This sample was shared with a second study, whose subject was yellow fever vaccine responses in identical twins.

The sample taken for sequencing was memory (CD45RO+) T cells sorted from blood. The receptor set was obtained from a woman under 30 in good health.

The chain combines TRBV5-6 with TRBJ2-5; perhaps D is TRBD1 or TRBD2 (5 bases each). Germline V gene sequence: CDR1 SGHDT, CDR2 YYEEEE. The V and J ends lost 4 bases and 2 bases respectively, with 12 bases between them. The CDR3 spans 14 residues. CDR3 in amino acids: CASSGGALQETQYF. The DNA for the CDR3 is TGTGCCAGCAGCGGGGGAGCCTTACAAGAGACCCAGTACTTC. The full variable domain, rest sourced from reference TRBV5-6 and TRBJ2-5, is DAGVTQSPTHLIKTRGQQVTLRCSPKSGHDTVSWYQQALGQGPQFIFQYYEEEERQRGNFPDRFSGHQFPNYSSELNVNALLLGDSALYLCASSGGALQETQYFGPGTRLLVL.

This clonotype was picked up a small number of times. The CDR3 sequence: CASSESDRQTQYF. The DNA for the CDR3 is TGTGCCAGCAGTGAATCCGACAGACAGACCCAGTACTTC. This chain connects TRBV6-1 to TRBJ2-5, with D perhaps matching TRBD1 (5 bases). This CDR3 region has 13 residues. The V gene's germline CDR1 is MNHNS and CDR2 SASEGT. V was pared by 2 bases and J by 6 bases, with 10 bases between.

This clonotype was found many times. The chain couples TRBV2 to TRBJ2-1, with 9 bases matching TRBD1. J was trimmed by 6 bases and V by 7 bases; bases with no gene match: 10. The CDR3 contains 15 residues. Germline CDR1 and CDR2: SNHLY and FYNNEI. CDR3 sequence: CASKIDRGEVNEQFF. CDR3 DNA: TGTGCCAGCAAAATTGACAGGGGGGAGGTCAATGAGCAGTTCTTC.

This clonotype was seen more than once but under ten times. V gene TRBV11-2 combines with J gene TRBJ2-1; D call uncertain. CDR1 and CDR2 (germline): SGHAT, FQNNGV. The ends were cut back, 1 base at V and 7 bases at J, with 8 bases in the middle. There are 13 residues in the CDR3. CDR3 sequence (DNA): TGTGCCAGCAGCTTAGGTGCGCAGAATGAGCAGTTCTTC. Amino acid sequence: CASSLGAQNEQFF.

This clonotype was observed many times. The CDR3 loop reads CASSFGRSIYEQYV. In DNA, the CDR3 is TGTGCCAGCAGTTTCGGCAGGAGTATCTACGAGCAGTACGTC. The chain has TRBV6-2 or TRBV6-3 and TRBJ2-7; D not certain. Germline V gives CDR1 MNHEY, CDR2 SVGEGT. Trimming took 4 bases from V and 3 from J, leaving 13 bases between them. The CDR3 runs to 14 residues.

In this sample, this clonotype turned up a few times. The chain carries TRBV18 and TRBJ2-3; no clear D gene. Germline V gene sequence: CDR1 KGHSH, CDR2 LQKENI. The length of the CDR3 is 17 residues. V lost 6 bases and J lost 2, with 21 bases in between. The CDR3 loop reads CASSSGQFLVPTDTQYF. The CDR3, as DNA: TGTGCCAGCTCCTCCGGGCAGTTTTTGGTTCCCACAGATACGCAGTATTTT.

This clonotype was picked up many times. This chain joins TRBV6-1 and TRBJ2-3; 10 bases are shared with TRBD2. The junction had 7 bases not matched to a gene; V was cut back by 10 bases and J by 3 bases. This CDR3 has 14 residues. Looked up from germline, CDR1 is MNHNS and CDR2 is SASEGT. CDR3 region: CAIRLAGVTDTQYF. In nucleotides, the CDR3 is TGTGCCATACGCCTAGCGGGAGTGACAGATACGCAGTATTTT.

This clonotype was seen repeatedly, ten times or more. The J gene is TRBJ2-2, the V gene TRBV10-3; 9 bases align to TRBD2. Germline V gene lookup returns CDR1 ENHRY and CDR2 SYGVKD. Trimming cost V 3 bases and J 6 bases; bases outside gene matches: 11. This CDR3 region has 17 residues. CDR3 nucleotides: TGTGCCATCAGTGAAGGTTTAGCGGGAGCCGGCGCCGGGGAGCTGTTTTTT. Its translation is CAISEGLAGAGAGELFF.

This clonotype was counted ten times or more. This chain joins TRBV5-1 and TRBJ2-1; 7 bases are shared with TRBD2. The germline V gene has CDR1 SGHRS and CDR2 YFSETQ. With V trimmed by 3 bases and J by 4 bases, 10 bases remained unmatched. CDR3 size: 16 residues. The CDR3 protein is CASSSMAGAVYNEQFF. The CDR3 DNA reads as TGCGCCAGCAGCTCCATGGCGGGAGCAGTTTACAATGAGCAGTTCTTC. The full variable domain, in which reference TRBV5-1 and TRBJ2-1 provide the parts outside the CDR3, is KAGVTQTPRYLIKTRGQQVTLSCSPISGHRSVSWYQQTPGQGLQFLFEYFSETQRNKGNFPGRFSGRQFSNSRSEMNVSTLELGDSALYLCASSSMAGAVYNEQFFGPGTRLTVL.